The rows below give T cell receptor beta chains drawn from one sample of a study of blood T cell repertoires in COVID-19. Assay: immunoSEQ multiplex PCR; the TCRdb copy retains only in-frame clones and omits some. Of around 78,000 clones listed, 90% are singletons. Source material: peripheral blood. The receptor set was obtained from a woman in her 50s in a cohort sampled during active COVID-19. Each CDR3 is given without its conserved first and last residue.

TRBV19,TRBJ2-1,ASSLGGRTVYNEQF
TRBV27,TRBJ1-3,ASSFSGGSGNTIY
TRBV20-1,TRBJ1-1,RTEVNTEAF
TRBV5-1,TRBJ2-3,ASSWGMGGVTDTQY
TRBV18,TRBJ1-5,ASSAGSDQPQH
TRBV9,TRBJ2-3,ASSVGIGEGTDTQY
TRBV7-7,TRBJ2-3,ASSLGADTTDTQY
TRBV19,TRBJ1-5,ASSIEAGAYSNQPQH
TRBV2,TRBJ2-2,ASLLPGAGANTGELF
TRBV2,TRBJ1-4,ASSEGARATNEKLF
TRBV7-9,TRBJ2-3,ASSLSTSTDTQY
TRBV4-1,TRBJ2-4,ASSQDLAGLAKNIQY
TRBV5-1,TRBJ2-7,ASSLGSGTNYEQY
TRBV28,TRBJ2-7,ASSLYTGEGEQY
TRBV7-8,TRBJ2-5,ASRYSGTGSQETQY
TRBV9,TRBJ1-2,ASSALGAANYGYT
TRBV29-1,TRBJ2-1,SGRTGGSYNEQF
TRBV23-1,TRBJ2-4,ASYLDREVRAKNIQY
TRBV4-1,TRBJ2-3,ASSQGRGQENTQY
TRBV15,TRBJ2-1,ATSRAGGRWNEQF
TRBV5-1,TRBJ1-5,ASSLEGAGNQPQH
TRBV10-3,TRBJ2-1,AISDSRTRGTLNEQF
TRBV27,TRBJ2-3,ASSLKGSGTDTQY
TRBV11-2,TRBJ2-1,ASSLVTAGYNEQF
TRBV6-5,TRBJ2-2,ASSYKSGGLPGELF
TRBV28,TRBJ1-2,ASSQDRDYGYT
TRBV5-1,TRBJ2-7,ASSAGGDSYEQY
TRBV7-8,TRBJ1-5,ASSLGGFVNQPQH
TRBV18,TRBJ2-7,ASSTLPTGSESYEQY
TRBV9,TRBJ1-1,ASSPTGIGNTEAF
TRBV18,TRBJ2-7,ASSPSRDRASYEQY
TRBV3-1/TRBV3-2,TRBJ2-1,ASSQGLDNEQF
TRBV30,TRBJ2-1,AWSRGLAGLNEQF
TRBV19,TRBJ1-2,ASSIVHGTNYGYT
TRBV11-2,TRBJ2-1,ASSPRGVSSYNEQF
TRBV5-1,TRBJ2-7,ASSWSGQGPDEQY
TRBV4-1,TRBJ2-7,ASSREYGQGIPYEQY
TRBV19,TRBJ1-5,ASSSQGNQPQH
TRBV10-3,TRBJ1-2,AINTPGVSNYGYT
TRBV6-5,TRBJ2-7,ASSLSAENLYEQY
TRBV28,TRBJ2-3,ASSLAGGSTDTQY
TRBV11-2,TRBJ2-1,ASSPPPSGGINEQF
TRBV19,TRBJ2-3,ASSIGWERGTDTQY
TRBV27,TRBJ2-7,ASSSTGRLPPVSYEQY
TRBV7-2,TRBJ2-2,ASSLSGNTGELF
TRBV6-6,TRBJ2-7,ASSYGGQRYYEQY
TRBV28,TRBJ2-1,ASRRVGTGRNEQF
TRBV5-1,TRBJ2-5,ASSALAGGTETQY
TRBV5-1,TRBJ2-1,ASWFGSGNYLHEQF
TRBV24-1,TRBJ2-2,ATSDSSLAGLTGELF